Following are 13 T cell receptor beta chains from one sample sequenced in a study of blood T cells in healthy people across ages. A second PCR, run for about 7 to 11 cycles, used a sample-barcoded 5' primer plus a J-beta primer mix. TCRdb ran MiXCR on the 5' RACE reads and lists one entry per CDR3 protein. The data contain roughly 1.5 million distinct CDR3 sequences, 35% to 45% of them singletons. Sequencing was carried out using blood. These receptors all stem from a woman aged 18-29 years in good health.

This clonotype was detected only a few times. The chain carries TRBV12-3 or TRBV12-4 and TRBJ2-1; D is uncertain. This CDR3 contains 15 residues. Deletions cut 5 bases from V and 4 bases from J, with 15 bases between. CDR3 nucleotide sequence: TGTGCCAGCAGTCCAGAGGACGGAAGTTACAATGAGCAGTTCTTC. As protein: CASSPEDGSYNEQFF.

The DNA of the CDR3 is TGTGCCAGTACTTACCCGTGGGACAGGGAGTTAAATCAGCCCCAGCATTTT. This gives the protein CASTYPWDRELNQPQHF. V gene TRBV25-1 combines with J gene TRBJ1-5; TRBD1 matches 9 bases. The CDR3 spans 17 residues. The V and J ends lost 9 bases and 4 bases, in that order; junction bases with no gene match: 16. Looked up from germline, CDR1 is MGHDK and CDR2 is SYGVNS. Using reference TRBV25-1 and TRBJ1-5 for the parts outside the CDR3, the full variable domain is EADIYQTPRYLVIGTGKKITLECSQTMGHDKMYWYQQDPGMELHLIHYSYGVNSTEKGDLSSESTVSRIRTEHFPLTLESARPSHTSQYLCASTYPWDRELNQPQHFGDGTRLSIL.

The V and J genes are TRBV9 and TRBJ1-2, with D possibly TRBD1 on 6 matching bases. The germline V gene encodes CDR1 SGDLS and CDR2 YYNGEE. The CDR3 extends over 14 amino acids. Between the trimmed V and J ends, which lost 0 bases and 4 bases, there was a span of 10 bases. CDR3 sequence: CASSVAQGPYGYTF. CDR3 DNA sequence: TGTGCCAGCAGCGTAGCGCAGGGGCCCTATGGCTACACCTTC.

The V and J genes are TRBV27 and TRBJ2-3; D is possibly TRBD1 or TRBD2 (6 bases each). CDR3 length: 13 amino acids. Germline lookup yields CDR1 MNHEY and CDR2 SMNVEV (reference sequence). Trimming stripped 6 bases from V and 4 bases from J, with 11 bases between. Here the CDR3 reads CASREGESDTQYF. The CDR3 DNA sequence: TGTGCCAGCAGGGAGGGGGAGTCAGATACGCAGTATTTT.

The chain uses TRBV10-3 and TRBJ1-1; TRBD1 matches 7 bases. CDR1 and CDR2 from the germline V gene are ENHRY and SYGVKD. CDR3 size: 15 residues. Unmatched junction bases numbered 4, after V lost 0 bases and J lost 3 bases. The CDR3 sequence is CAISESAGGYTEAFF. The CDR3 DNA reads TGTGCCATCAGTGAGTCGGCAGGGGGATACACTGAAGCTTTCTTT.

This clonotype was counted only a few times. The chain links TRBV28 to TRBJ2-5, with 8 bases aligning to TRBD2. The ends lost 7 bases at V and 3 bases at J; junction bases unmatched: 1. The CDR3 sequence is 12 residues long. Germline CDR1 MDHEN, CDR2 SYDVKM. The CDR3 loop reads CASKAGEETQYF. The CDR3 DNA reads TGTGCCAGCAAAGCGGGAGAAGAGACCCAGTACTTC.

This clonotype was picked up one time. The chain combines TRBV6-1 with TRBJ1-1; 11 bases are shared with TRBD1. The CDR3 totals 16 residues. Germline lookup yields CDR1 MNHNS and CDR2 SASEGT. J lost 4 bases, V lost 2 bases, and 6 bases had no gene match. CDR3 sequence reads: CASSERTGGALTEAFF. CDR3 sequence (DNA): TGTGCCAGCAGTGAAAGGACAGGGGGCGCGCTCACTGAAGCTTTCTTT.

The gene calls are TRBV29-1 and TRBJ2-7, with 11 bases lining up with TRBD1. The CDR3 totals 14 residues. V lost 5 bases and J lost 2; bases outside the gene matches: 5. Germline-derived CDR1 and CDR2 are SQVTM and ANQGSEA. CDR3 amino acids: CSVTGTGGTYEQYF. CDR3 nucleotide sequence: TGCAGCGTTACCGGGACAGGGGGTACCTACGAGCAGTACTTC.

This rearrangement joins TRBV4-3 to TRBJ1-2; 7 nucleotides match TRBD1. The junction had 8 bases not matched to a gene; V was cut back by 0 bases and J by 4 bases. Germline lookup yields CDR1 LGHNA and CDR2 YSLEER. The CDR3 spans 16 residues. CDR3 amino acids: CASSQEWDSGSYGYTF. DNA of the CDR3: TGCGCCAGCAGCCAAGAGTGGGACAGCGGATCCTATGGCTACACCTTC.

The table lists this clonotype with a few counts. V gene TRBV7-2 combines with J gene TRBJ2-7; D is undetermined. V lost 1 base and J lost 1, with 11 bases in between. The CDR3 length is 15 residues. CDR1 and CDR2 from the germline V gene are SGHTA and FQGNSA. DNA for the CDR3: TGTGCCAGCAGCTTAGGAATAGCCGTGTCCTACGAGCAGTACTTC. It is translated as CASSLGIAVSYEQYF.

V usage is TRBV28 and J usage is TRBJ2-1; no definite D call. Per the germline V gene, CDR1 is MDHEN and CDR2 is SYDVKM. This CDR3 has 17 amino acids. The V and J ends lost 1 base and 0 bases respectively, with 13 bases between them. The CDR3 spells CASSLLHWKSSYNEQFF. Written as DNA, the CDR3 is TGTGCCAGCAGTTTATTGCACTGGAAGAGCTCCTACAATGAGCAGTTCTTC. Filled out from reference TRBV28 and TRBJ2-1, the complete variable domain reads DVKVTQSSRYLVKRTGEKVFLECVQDMDHENMFWYRQDPGLGLRLIYFSYDVKMKEKGDIPEGYSVSREKKERFSLILESASTNQTSMYLCASSLLHWKSSYNEQFFGPGTRLTVL.

This clonotype was seen a handful of times. V and J are TRBV10-3 and TRBJ2-7, with D uncertain. V was shortened by 0 bases and J by 7 bases, with 13 bases between the two germline ends. Germline V gives CDR1 ENHRY, CDR2 SYGVKD. The CDR3 sequence is 14 residues long. CDR3 nucleotides: TGTGCCATCAGTGAGTCTTATCTCCTCAATGAGCAGTACTTC. Amino acid sequence: CAISESYLLNEQYF.

This chain uses TRBV5-1 with TRBJ1-1, with D unresolved. The CDR3 runs to 12 residues. The V and J ends lost 0 bases and 8 bases respectively, with 8 bases between them. Germline V gene data show CDR1 as SGHRS and CDR2 as YFSETQ. CDR3 residues: CASSLGSQEAFF. The CDR3 bases are TGCGCCAGCAGCTTGGGGTCTCAAGAAGCTTTCTTT.